Listed below are T cell receptor beta chains from one sample, sequenced in a study of cytomegalovirus exposure and HLA in healthy donors. The method was immunoSEQ multiplex PCR; TCRdb's version includes in-frame clones alone and lacks a portion of them. The sample has approximately 170,000 clones, around three quarters seen once. Sequencing was carried out using PBMCs. The receptors were gathered from a woman in her forties or fifties in good health and CMV-seronegative. Each CDR3 is given with its conserved first and last residue. Fields, in order: CDR3 protein, CDR3 DNA, clone size, V gene, D gene, J gene, CDR3 length. D genes are given only for firm matches. Only part of the rows carry a size: once, few, many, or a class if the clone is expanded.

CDR3: CASSLAAGGNTEAFF
DNA: TGTGCCAGCAGCTTGGCCGCGGGGGGGAACACTGAAGCTTTCTTT
size: -
V: TRBV5-6
D: -
J: TRBJ1-1
length: 15

CDR3: CASSQIGGRKGF
DNA: TGTGCCAGCAGCCAGATCGGGGGGCGTAAAGGCTTC
size: -
V: TRBV5-5
D: -
J: TRBJ2-7
length: 12

CDR3: CASSAGTGTTPLHF
DNA: TGTGCCAGCAGCGCCGGGACAGGGACGACACCCCTCCACTTT
size: few
V: TRBV9
D: TRBD1
J: TRBJ1-6
length: 14

CDR3: CASSDPTTARGQLYEQYF
DNA: TGTGCCAGCAGTGACCCTACGACCGCCAGGGGGCAGTTATACGAGCAGTACTTC
size: -
V: TRBV6-4
D: TRBD1
J: TRBJ2-7
length: 18

CDR3: CAISESGRQGHEQYF
DNA: TGTGCCATCAGTGAGTCCGGCAGGCAGGGTCACGAGCAGTACTTC
size: -
V: TRBV10-3
D: -
J: TRBJ2-7
length: 15

CDR3: CASSATGGRYNEQFF
DNA: TGTGCCAGCAGCGCAACAGGGGGCCGATACAATGAGCAGTTCTTC
size: once
V: TRBV28
D: TRBD1
J: TRBJ2-1
length: 15

CDR3: CASSLGTPDNSPLHF
DNA: TGTGCCAGCAGTTTAGGGACTCCCGATAATTCCCCCCTCCACTTT
size: -
V: TRBV28
D: -
J: TRBJ1-6
length: 15

CDR3: CASSEQGGYGYTF
DNA: TGTGCCAGCAGTGAACAGGGAGGCTATGGCTACACCTTC
size: -
V: TRBV6-1
D: -
J: TRBJ1-2
length: 13

CDR3: CASSYLLSTEAFF
DNA: TGTGCCAGCAGTTACCTACTGTCCACTGAAGCTTTCTTT
size: -
V: TRBV6-6
D: -
J: TRBJ1-1
length: 13

CDR3: CASSRGTANTGELFF
DNA: TGTGCCAGCAGCCGCGGGACAGCTAACACCGGGGAGCTGTTTTTT
size: -
V: TRBV7-2
D: -
J: TRBJ2-2
length: 15

CDR3: CASSQDPGSSYNSPLHF
DNA: TGCGCCAGCAGCCAAGACCCTGGGAGCTCCTATAATTCACCCCTCCACTTT
size: few
V: TRBV4-1
D: -
J: TRBJ1-6
length: 17

CDR3: CASSSTGTTGNTIYF
DNA: TGCGCCAGCAGCTCCACCGGGACTACTGGAAACACCATATATTTT
size: -
V: TRBV5-1
D: -
J: TRBJ1-3
length: 15

CDR3: CASKGRTHGNSPLHF
DNA: TGTGCCAGTAAGGGCCGGACACACGGAAATTCACCCCTCCACTTT
size: once
V: TRBV19
D: -
J: TRBJ1-6
length: 15

CDR3: CASSIGPGTGPYEQYF
DNA: TGTGCCAGTAGTATAGGGCCCGGGACAGGGCCCTACGAGCAGTACTTC
size: -
V: TRBV19
D: TRBD1
J: TRBJ2-7
length: 16

CDR3: CASSTGLYEQYF
DNA: TGTGCCAGTAGTACCGGACTCTACGAGCAGTACTTC
size: -
V: TRBV19
D: -
J: TRBJ2-7
length: 12

CDR3: CAISESRVSSYEQYF
DNA: TGTGCCATCAGTGAGTCCCGGGTGAGCTCCTACGAGCAGTACTTC
size: many
V: TRBV10-3
D: -
J: TRBJ2-7
length: 15